A selection of T cell receptor beta chains follows, all from one sample in a study of T cell responses to AZD1222 COVID-19 vaccine. The protocol was immunoSEQ multiplex PCR, while the TCRdb copy is restricted to in-frame clones and leaves out a portion. The sample holds roughly 200,000 clones, around 92% seen once. The specimen was peripheral blood, collected on day 0 of AZD1222 vaccination. The receptors stem from an adult in good health. Each CDR3 is given with its conserved first and last residue. A D gene is named only where the DNA matches it firmly. Not all rows give a size; the values are once, few, many and, for expanded clones, a class.

clone size	D gene	V gene	CDR3 length	J gene	CDR3 DNA	CDR3 protein
once	NA	TRBV7-2	15	TRBJ2-7	TGTGCCAGCAGCTTAGCGTCGGGGGATCTCTACGAGCAGTACTTC	CASSLASGDLYEQYF
NA	NA	TRBV28	17	TRBJ1-5	TGTGCCAGCAGTTTAATGCAGGGACCATCAAGCAATCAGCCCCAGCATTTT	CASSLMQGPSSNQPQHF
NA	NA	TRBV4-1	16	TRBJ1-6	TGCGCCAGCAGCCAAAGAGGGGAGGGCCCGCCTTCACCCCTCCACTTT	CASSQRGEGPPSPLHF
NA	NA	TRBV6-6	13	TRBJ2-7	TGTGCCAGCAGCCCGCCCCCGTCCTACGAGCAGTACTTC	CASSPPPSYEQYF
NA	TRBD1	TRBV10-3	11	TRBJ1-2	TGTGCCACCAGGGGGCAGGTCGGCTACACCTTC	CATRGQVGYTF
NA	NA	TRBV7-9	16	TRBJ1-4	TGTGCCAGCAGATTTTATAGGGCGGGACAAAATGAAAAACTGTTTTTT	CASRFYRAGQNEKLFF
NA	TRBD1	TRBV5-1	14	TRBJ1-1	TGCGCCAGCAGCTCCCAGGGGGGCGTCACTGAAGCTTTCTTT	CASSSQGGVTEAFF
NA	NA	TRBV7-9	13	TRBJ1-2	TGTGCCAGCAGCTTAGTGGGTAACTATGGCTACACCTTC	CASSLVGNYGYTF
NA	NA	TRBV4-1	17	TRBJ1-6	TGCGCCAGCAGCTTCAGGCCCAGGGGATGGGAGAATTCACCCCTCCACTTT	CASSFRPRGWENSPLHF
NA	NA	TRBV6-1	13	TRBJ1-4	TGTGCCAGCAGTGAAGAAGCCAATGAAAAACTGTTTTTT	CASSEEANEKLFF
NA	NA	TRBV6-7	19	TRBJ1-1	TGTGCCAGCAGTTACTTTGAACAGGGATTGGGGAATATCGGCACTGAAGCTTTCTTT	CASSYFEQGLGNIGTEAFF
NA	NA	TRBV2	14	TRBJ1-5	TGTGCCAGCAGTGAAGACAGACAGAATCAGCCCCAGCATTTT	CASSEDRQNQPQHF
NA	NA	TRBV6-5	15	TRBJ2-3	TGTGCCAGCAGTTACGTTAGGGGGAGCACAGATACGCAGTATTTT	CASSYVRGSTDTQYF
once	NA	TRBV7-8	13	TRBJ1-5	TGTGCCAGCAGCTTAAGGAGGAATCAGCCCCAGCATTTT	CASSLRRNQPQHF
once	NA	TRBV7-2	16	TRBJ1-3	TGTGCCAGCAGCTCCTCCCCGGCAATATCAGGAAACACCATATATTTT	CASSSSPAISGNTIYF
NA	TRBD1	TRBV2	12	TRBJ2-7	TGTGCCAGCGGGGGACAGACATACGAGCAGTACTTC	CASGGQTYEQYF
NA	TRBD2	TRBV4-2	16	TRBJ2-2	TGTGCCAGCAGCCAAACTAGCGGGGGGAACACCGGGGAGCTGTTTTTT	CASSQTSGGNTGELFF
NA	TRBD2	TRBV3-1/TRBV3-2	17	TRBJ2-3	TGTGCCAGCAGCCAAGGGTTTTTAGCGGGGTTACCAGATACGCAGTATTTT	CASSQGFLAGLPDTQYF
NA	TRBD1	TRBV6-1	15	TRBJ1-3	TGTGCCAGCAATTCAGGGGACAGCTCTGGAAACACCATATATTTT	CASNSGDSSGNTIYF
NA	TRBD1	TRBV27	15	TRBJ1-4	TGTGCCAGCAGTTTCCGACAGGGGGTCGGAGAAAAACTGTTTTTT	CASSFRQGVGEKLFF
NA	NA	TRBV5-1	14	TRBJ1-1	TGCGCCAGCAGCTTGGCACGGATGAACACTGAAGCTTTCTTT	CASSLARMNTEAFF
NA	NA	TRBV6-5	15	TRBJ1-1	TGTGCCAGCAGTTACTCACGGGGCGGGGACACTGAAGCTTTCTTT	CASSYSRGGDTEAFF
NA	NA	TRBV7-8	16	TRBJ1-5	TGTGCCAGCAGCTTAGCGGCAGGAGGGGTAAATCGGCCCCAGCATTTT	CASSLAAGGVNRPQHF
NA	TRBD2	TRBV30	14	TRBJ2-1	TGTGCCTGGAGAGGACTAGCGGCCTACAATGAGCAGTTCTTC	CAWRGLAAYNEQFF
NA	NA	TRBV10-2	15	TRBJ1-2	TGCGCCAGCAGTGTCTCGGTGGGGGGGGCTGCTGGCTACACCTTC	CASSVSVGGAAGYTF
NA	NA	TRBV27	14	TRBJ1-1	TGTGCCAGCAGTTTAGAAGGAGTGTACACTGAAGCTTTCTTT	CASSLEGVYTEAFF
once	TRBD2	TRBV29-1	14	TRBJ2-5	TGCAGCGTTGTCTGGGGGGGGTCCCAAGAGACCCAGTACTTC	CSVVWGGSQETQYF
NA	NA	TRBV5-5	15	TRBJ1-5	TGTGCCAGCAGCTTGGGGGCAAACCTCAATCAGCCCCAGCATTTT	CASSLGANLNQPQHF
NA	NA	TRBV12-5	12	TRBJ2-2	TGTGCTAGTGGTTTCTTTTCCGGGGAGCTGTTTTTT	CASGFFSGELFF
NA	NA	TRBV6-2/TRBV6-3	12	TRBJ1-1	TGTGCCAGCAGTGACCAGACCCAGGTAGCTTTCTTT	CASSDQTQVAFF
NA	NA	TRBV12-3/TRBV12-4	12	TRBJ1-5	TGTGCCAGCAGTCCCGGGAGTCAGCCCCAGCATTTT	CASSPGSQPQHF
NA	NA	TRBV5-1	14	TRBJ2-5	TGCGCCAGCAGTCCCGGGGGGACAGAAGAGACCCAGTACTTC	CASSPGGTEETQYF
once	NA	TRBV9	16	TRBJ1-3	TGTGCCAGCAGCGTCCAAGACAGGAGGTCGGGAAACACCATATATTTT	CASSVQDRRSGNTIYF
once	NA	TRBV27	16	TRBJ2-4	TGTGCCAGCAGTCCCTCGGACACCTATTCCAAAAACATTCAGTACTTC	CASSPSDTYSKNIQYF
few	NA	TRBV15	18	TRBJ1-5	TGTGCCACCAGCCCCTCCGTCGGAGGTATTCGGACGATTCAGCCCCAGCATTTT	CATSPSVGGIRTIQPQHF
NA	TRBD1	TRBV20-1	14	TRBJ1-2	TGCAGTGCTAGTGGGACAGGGGTTCGGTATGGCTACACCTTC	CSASGTGVRYGYTF
once	TRBD1	TRBV7-6	15	TRBJ1-2	TGTGCCAGCAGCTCGCAGGGACAGTTCTTGGATGGCTACACCTTC	CASSSQGQFLDGYTF
NA	NA	TRBV5-5	12	TRBJ2-7	TGTGCCAGCAGCTTGGATGTGGGTGAGCAGTACTTC	CASSLDVGEQYF
NA	NA	TRBV6-2/TRBV6-3	12	TRBJ1-5	TGTGCCAGCAGTTACGGGTATCAGCCCCAGCATTTT	CASSYGYQPQHF
NA	TRBD1	TRBV11-2	15	TRBJ1-2	TGTGCCAGCAGCTTACGAGGGACAGGCGGTTATGGCTACACCTTC	CASSLRGTGGYGYTF
NA	NA	TRBV5-1	12	TRBJ2-7	TGCGCCAGCAGCTTGGGGACCTACGAGCAGTACTTC	CASSLGTYEQYF
NA	NA	TRBV3-1/TRBV3-2	11	TRBJ1-2	TGTGCCAGCAGCCAAGAAAGTGGCTACACCTTC	CASSQESGYTF
few	TRBD1	TRBV7-2	15	TRBJ1-5	TGTGCCAGCAGCTTAACAGGGGACGGCAATCAGCCCCAGCATTTT	CASSLTGDGNQPQHF
NA	TRBD1	TRBV5-1	14	TRBJ1-4	TGCGCCAGCAGCGTAACAGGGGCGGGCGAAAAACTGTTTTTT	CASSVTGAGEKLFF
NA	NA	TRBV5-6	15	TRBJ2-7	TGTGCCAGCAGCTTTACCCAGCGCCCGACCTACGAGCAGTACTTC	CASSFTQRPTYEQYF
NA	NA	TRBV18	14	TRBJ2-1	TGTGCCAGCTCACCAGGGGCCGCCTACAATGAGCAGTTCTTC	CASSPGAAYNEQFF
NA	TRBD2	TRBV7-9	18	TRBJ2-3	TGTGCCAGCAGCTTAGCGTTAATAGCGGGGGGCCCCACAGATACGCAGTATTTT	CASSLALIAGGPTDTQYF
NA	NA	TRBV12-3/TRBV12-4	13	TRBJ2-7	TGTGCCAGCAGTGGGAATTTGGGGGACGAGCAGTACTTC	CASSGNLGDEQYF
NA	NA	TRBV6-5	15	TRBJ1-4	TGTGCCAGCAGCCCCGGCCTAGGGCTAAATGAAAAACTGTTTTTT	CASSPGLGLNEKLFF
NA	NA	TRBV11-3	14	TRBJ2-1	TGTGCCAGCAGCTTAGATTTCGCGAACAATGAGCAGTTCTTC	CASSLDFANNEQFF
NA	TRBD1	TRBV3-1/TRBV3-2	16	TRBJ1-3	TGTGCCAGCAGCCAAGGCAGGACAGGGAATGGAAACACCATATATTTT	CASSQGRTGNGNTIYF
NA	NA	TRBV28	15	TRBJ1-2	TGTGCCAGCAGGTTCTCAACAGGGCTTAACTATGGCTACACCTTC	CASRFSTGLNYGYTF
NA	NA	TRBV20-1	11	TRBJ2-7	TGCAGTGCCGGGGACAATGGGGAGCAGTACTTC	CSAGDNGEQYF
NA	NA	TRBV15	13	TRBJ2-5	TGTGCCACCAGCAGAGTGCAGCCCGGGCCCCAGTACTTC	CATSRVQPGPQYF
NA	NA	TRBV9	16	TRBJ2-3	TGTGCCAGCAGCCCACAGGTGTGGCTTGGCACAGATACGCAGTATTTT	CASSPQVWLGTDTQYF